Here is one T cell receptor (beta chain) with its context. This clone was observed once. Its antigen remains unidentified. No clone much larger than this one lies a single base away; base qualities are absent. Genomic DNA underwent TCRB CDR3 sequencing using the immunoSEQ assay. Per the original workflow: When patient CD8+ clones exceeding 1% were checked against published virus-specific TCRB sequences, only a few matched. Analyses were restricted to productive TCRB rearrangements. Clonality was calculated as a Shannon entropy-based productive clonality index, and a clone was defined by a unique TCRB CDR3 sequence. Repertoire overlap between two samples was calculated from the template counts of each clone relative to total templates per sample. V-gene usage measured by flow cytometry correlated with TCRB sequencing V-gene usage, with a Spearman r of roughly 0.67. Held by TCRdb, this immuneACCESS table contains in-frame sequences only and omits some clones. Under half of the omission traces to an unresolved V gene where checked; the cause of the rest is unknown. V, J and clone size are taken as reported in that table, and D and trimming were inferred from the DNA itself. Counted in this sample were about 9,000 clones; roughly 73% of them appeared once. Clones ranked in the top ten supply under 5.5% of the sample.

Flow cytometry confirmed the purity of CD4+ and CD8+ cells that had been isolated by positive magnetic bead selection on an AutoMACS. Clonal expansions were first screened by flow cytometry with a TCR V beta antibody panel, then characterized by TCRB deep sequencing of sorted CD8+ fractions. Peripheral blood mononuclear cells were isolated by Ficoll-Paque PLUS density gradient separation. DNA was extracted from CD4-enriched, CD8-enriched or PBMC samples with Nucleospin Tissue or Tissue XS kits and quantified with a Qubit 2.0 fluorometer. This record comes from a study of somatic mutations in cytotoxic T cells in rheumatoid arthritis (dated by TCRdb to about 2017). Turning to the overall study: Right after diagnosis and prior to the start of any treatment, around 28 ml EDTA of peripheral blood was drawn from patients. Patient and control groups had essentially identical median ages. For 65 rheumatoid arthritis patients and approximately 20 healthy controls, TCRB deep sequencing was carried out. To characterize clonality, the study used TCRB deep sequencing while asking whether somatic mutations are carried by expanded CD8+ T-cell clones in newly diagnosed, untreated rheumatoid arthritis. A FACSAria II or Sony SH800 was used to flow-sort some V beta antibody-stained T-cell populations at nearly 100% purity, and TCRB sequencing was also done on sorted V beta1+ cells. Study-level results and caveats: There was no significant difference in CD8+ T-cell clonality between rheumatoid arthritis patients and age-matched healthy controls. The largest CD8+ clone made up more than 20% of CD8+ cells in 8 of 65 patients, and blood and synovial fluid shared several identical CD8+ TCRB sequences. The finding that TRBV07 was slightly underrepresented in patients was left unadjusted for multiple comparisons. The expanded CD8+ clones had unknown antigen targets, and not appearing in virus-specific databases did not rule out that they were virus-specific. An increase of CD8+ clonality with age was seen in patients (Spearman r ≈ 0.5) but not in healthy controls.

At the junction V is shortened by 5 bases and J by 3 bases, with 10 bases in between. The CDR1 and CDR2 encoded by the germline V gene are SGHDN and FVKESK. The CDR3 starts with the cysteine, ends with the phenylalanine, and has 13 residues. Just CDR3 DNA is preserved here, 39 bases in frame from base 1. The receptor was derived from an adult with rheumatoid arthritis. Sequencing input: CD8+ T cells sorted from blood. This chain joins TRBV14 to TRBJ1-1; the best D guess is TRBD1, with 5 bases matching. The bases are TGTGCCAGCAGCTCACAGGTGTACACTGAAGCTTTCTTT. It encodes CASSSQVYTEAFF.